The rows below give T cell receptor beta chains drawn from one sample of a study of CXCR3-negative and CXCR3-positive naive CD8 T cells. TCRdb re-called the 5' RACE reads; every CDR3 protein appears as one record, without DNA. The table lists under 85,000 distinct CDR3 sequences. The sequenced material came from naive CXCR3- CD8+ T cells from blood. These TCRs come from a human donor in good health. Some clones in this sample may be carry-over from other donors' samples. CDR3s include the opening cysteine and the closing phenylalanine or tryptophan. Clone sizes are given selectively: once, few, many, or a class where the clone is expanded.

abundance: -
j_gene: TRBJ2-3
v_gene: TRBV27
CDR3aa: CASSHWAARTDTQYF

abundance: medium-sized
j_gene: TRBJ2-1
v_gene: TRBV6-5
CDR3aa: CASAIAGGRNEQFF

abundance: -
j_gene: TRBJ2-3
v_gene: TRBV5-1
CDR3aa: CASSLVGGHSTDTQYF

abundance: -
j_gene: TRBJ1-1
v_gene: TRBV29-1
CDR3aa: CSYKTRGPSTEAFF

abundance: -
j_gene: TRBJ2-3
v_gene: TRBV28
CDR3aa: CASSFAAGGADTQYF

abundance: -
j_gene: TRBJ1-6
v_gene: TRBV7-6
CDR3aa: CASGFTGTGNLQSPLHF

abundance: -
j_gene: TRBJ1-5
v_gene: TRBV19
CDR3aa: CASTSPGQVYRNQPQHF

abundance: -
j_gene: TRBJ2-2
v_gene: TRBV29-1
CDR3aa: CSVEEGITGELFF

abundance: -
j_gene: TRBJ2-1
v_gene: TRBV7-3
CDR3aa: CASSPLASGSNEQFF

abundance: -
j_gene: TRBJ2-7
v_gene: TRBV6-1
CDR3aa: CATPDRVYEQYF

abundance: -
j_gene: TRBJ2-1
v_gene: TRBV28
CDR3aa: CASSFLAGTYNEQFF

abundance: -
j_gene: TRBJ2-2
v_gene: TRBV5-1
CDR3aa: CASNQSANTGELFF

abundance: -
j_gene: TRBJ2-3
v_gene: TRBV20-1
CDR3aa: CRPVTSGLADTQYF

abundance: -
j_gene: TRBJ2-1
v_gene: TRBV14
CDR3aa: CASSQELAGRHEQFF

abundance: -
j_gene: TRBJ2-5
v_gene: TRBV4-2
CDR3aa: CASSQDGGQQETQYF

abundance: -
j_gene: TRBJ2-5
v_gene: TRBV12-3/TRBV12-4
CDR3aa: CASRGTREKETQYF

abundance: -
j_gene: TRBJ1-2
v_gene: TRBV29-1
CDR3aa: CSAPATSRGGYTF

abundance: -
j_gene: TRBJ2-2
v_gene: TRBV9
CDR3aa: CASSTLMGVGELFF

abundance: -
j_gene: TRBJ2-5
v_gene: TRBV24-1
CDR3aa: CATSDPSAGLAPETQYF

abundance: -
j_gene: TRBJ1-1
v_gene: TRBV21-1
CDR3aa: CASSPGRGLDTEAFF

abundance: -
j_gene: TRBJ2-1
v_gene: TRBV11-2
CDR3aa: CASSLTLAGGSTEQFF

abundance: -
j_gene: TRBJ2-1
v_gene: TRBV12-3/TRBV12-4
CDR3aa: CASSLDRGSVNEQFF

abundance: -
j_gene: TRBJ2-2
v_gene: TRBV29-1
CDR3aa: CSVARDRGQGGELFF

abundance: medium-sized
j_gene: TRBJ1-1
v_gene: TRBV7-6
CDR3aa: CASSFDRGTEAFF

abundance: -
j_gene: TRBJ2-7
v_gene: TRBV27
CDR3aa: CASSSRDSIYEQYF

abundance: -
j_gene: TRBJ2-3
v_gene: TRBV29-1
CDR3aa: CSVRDSSPDTQYF

abundance: -
j_gene: TRBJ2-1
v_gene: TRBV12-3/TRBV12-4
CDR3aa: CASSFPTGLAEQFF

abundance: -
j_gene: TRBJ1-1
v_gene: TRBV7-9
CDR3aa: CASSYLQGAAGTEAFF

abundance: -
j_gene: TRBJ1-1
v_gene: TRBV29-1
CDR3aa: CSVETENTEAFF

abundance: -
j_gene: TRBJ2-5
v_gene: TRBV29-1
CDR3aa: CTYGLAGDGETQYF